These T cell receptor beta chains were read from a single sample in a study of PD-L1 blockade in urothelial cancer. This table comes from immunoSEQ multiplex PCR, and its TCRdb copy is limited to in-frame clones, with some not included. The sample has around 110,000 clones, 85% to 90% seen once. Source: PBMCs, taken around atezolizumab (anti-PD-L1) treatment. The receptors here all came from a man aged 60-69 years with urothelial cancer. Each CDR3 is given with its conserved first and last residue. The D gene is left open where the match is weak. Not all rows give a size; the values are once, few, many and, for expanded clones, a class.

D gene: TRBD2; CDR3 length: 16; J gene: TRBJ2-5; clone size: .; V gene: TRBV6-1; CDR3 protein: CASSAHLAGGQETQYF; CDR3 DNA: TGTGCCAGCAGTGCTCATCTAGCGGGAGGGCAAGAGACCCAGTACTTC
D gene: .; CDR3 length: 15; J gene: TRBJ1-2; clone size: .; V gene: TRBV4-3; CDR3 protein: CASSQAVQGPYGYTF; CDR3 DNA: TGCGCCAGCAGCCAAGCCGTGCAGGGCCCCTATGGCTACACCTTC
D gene: TRBD1; CDR3 length: 13; J gene: TRBJ2-7; clone size: .; V gene: TRBV6-5; CDR3 protein: CASRGQGANEQYF; CDR3 DNA: TGTGCCAGCAGGGGACAGGGAGCCAACGAGCAGTACTTC
D gene: TRBD1; CDR3 length: 14; J gene: TRBJ2-7; clone size: once; V gene: TRBV11-3; CDR3 protein: CASSSRDRSYEQYF; CDR3 DNA: TGTGCCAGCAGCTCCCGGGACAGATCCTACGAGCAGTACTTC
D gene: .; CDR3 length: 12; J gene: TRBJ2-6; clone size: .; V gene: TRBV28; CDR3 protein: CASSQVANVLTF; CDR3 DNA: TGTGCCAGCAGCCAGGTGGCCAACGTCCTGACTTTC
D gene: .; CDR3 length: 14; J gene: TRBJ1-1; clone size: .; V gene: TRBV6-1; CDR3 protein: CASSEVHERSEAFF; CDR3 DNA: TGTGCCAGCAGTGAAGTTCACGAACGGAGCGAAGCTTTCTTT
D gene: TRBD2; CDR3 length: 15; J gene: TRBJ2-1; clone size: .; V gene: TRBV18; CDR3 protein: CASSLTLAGEREQFF; CDR3 DNA: TGTGCCAGCTCACTTACCTTAGCGGGGGAGAGGGAGCAGTTCTTC
D gene: TRBD1; CDR3 length: 15; J gene: TRBJ2-7; clone size: few; V gene: TRBV7-9; CDR3 protein: CASSPPGGELGEQYF; CDR3 DNA: TGTGCCAGCAGCCCGCCAGGGGGCGAGTTAGGCGAGCAGTACTTC
D gene: .; CDR3 length: 15; J gene: TRBJ1-6; clone size: .; V gene: TRBV5-1; CDR3 protein: CASSSAGPGNSPLHF; CDR3 DNA: TGCGCCAGCAGTTCCGCGGGCCCCGGTAATTCACCCCTCCACTTT
D gene: TRBD2; CDR3 length: 14; J gene: TRBJ2-7; clone size: .; V gene: TRBV28; CDR3 protein: CASSPIAGQSEQYF; CDR3 DNA: TGTGCCAGCAGCCCAATAGCGGGTCAATCCGAGCAGTACTTC
D gene: TRBD1; CDR3 length: 13; J gene: TRBJ1-5; clone size: .; V gene: TRBV6-1; CDR3 protein: CASSRTGNQPQHF; CDR3 DNA: TGTGCCAGCTCTAGGACAGGTAATCAGCCCCAGCATTTT
D gene: TRBD1; CDR3 length: 13; J gene: TRBJ2-7; clone size: once; V gene: TRBV28; CDR3 protein: CASSRTGLDEQYF; CDR3 DNA: TGTGCCAGCAGTCGGACAGGGCTAGACGAGCAGTACTTC
D gene: .; CDR3 length: 11; J gene: TRBJ2-7; clone size: .; V gene: TRBV30; CDR3 protein: CAWSSTVEQYF; CDR3 DNA: TGTGCCTGGAGTTCAACGGTCGAGCAGTACTTC
D gene: .; CDR3 length: 15; J gene: TRBJ1-1; clone size: few; V gene: TRBV9; CDR3 protein: CASSESGTSNTEAFF; CDR3 DNA: TGTGCCAGCAGCGAGAGTGGGACATCGAACACTGAAGCTTTCTTT
D gene: TRBD1; CDR3 length: 16; J gene: TRBJ2-6; clone size: .; V gene: TRBV10-3; CDR3 protein: CAISGQGASGANVLTF; CDR3 DNA: TGTGCCATCAGCGGACAGGGCGCCTCCGGGGCCAACGTCCTGACTTTC
D gene: TRBD2; CDR3 length: 15; J gene: TRBJ2-1; clone size: .; V gene: TRBV29-1; CDR3 protein: CSVEGLADDYNEQFF; CDR3 DNA: TGCAGCGTTGAAGGACTAGCTGATGACTACAATGAGCAGTTCTTC
D gene: TRBD2; CDR3 length: 15; J gene: TRBJ2-7; clone size: .; V gene: TRBV5-6; CDR3 protein: CASSPKAGAPYEQYF; CDR3 DNA: TGTGCCAGCAGTCCCAAAGCGGGGGCCCCCTACGAGCAGTACTTC
D gene: TRBD1; CDR3 length: 16; J gene: TRBJ2-2; clone size: .; V gene: TRBV4-3; CDR3 protein: CASSQGGTENTGELFF; CDR3 DNA: TGCGCCAGCAGCCAAGGAGGGACAGAAAACACCGGGGAGCTGTTTTTT
D gene: TRBD1; CDR3 length: 13; J gene: TRBJ2-5; clone size: .; V gene: TRBV5-6; CDR3 protein: CASSRQGRETQYF; CDR3 DNA: TGTGCCAGCAGCCGACAGGGTAGAGAGACCCAGTACTTC
D gene: TRBD1; CDR3 length: 15; J gene: TRBJ1-5; clone size: .; V gene: TRBV29-1; CDR3 protein: CSVATGANSNQPQHF; CDR3 DNA: TGCAGCGTTGCGACAGGGGCGAATAGCAATCAGCCCCAGCATTTT
D gene: .; CDR3 length: 15; J gene: TRBJ2-1; clone size: .; V gene: TRBV19; CDR3 protein: CASSISLSSYNEQFF; CDR3 DNA: TGTGCCAGTAGTATTTCCCTGAGCTCCTACAATGAGCAGTTCTTC
D gene: .; CDR3 length: 13; J gene: TRBJ1-1; clone size: .; V gene: TRBV6-4; CDR3 protein: CASSDNSYTEAFF; CDR3 DNA: TGTGCCAGCAGTGACAACAGCTACACTGAAGCTTTCTTT